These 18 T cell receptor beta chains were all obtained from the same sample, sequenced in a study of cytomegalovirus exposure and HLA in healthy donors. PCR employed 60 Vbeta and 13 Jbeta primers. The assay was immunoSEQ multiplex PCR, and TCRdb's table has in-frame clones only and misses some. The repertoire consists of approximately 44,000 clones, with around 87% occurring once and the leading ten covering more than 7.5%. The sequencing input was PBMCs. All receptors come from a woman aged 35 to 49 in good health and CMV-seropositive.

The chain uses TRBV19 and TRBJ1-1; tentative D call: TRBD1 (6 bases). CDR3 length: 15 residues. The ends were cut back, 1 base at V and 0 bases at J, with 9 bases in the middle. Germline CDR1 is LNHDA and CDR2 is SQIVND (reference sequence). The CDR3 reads CASSIGDIMNTEAFF. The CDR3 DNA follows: TGTGCCAGTAGTATAGGGGACATTATGAACACTGAAGCTTTCTTT.

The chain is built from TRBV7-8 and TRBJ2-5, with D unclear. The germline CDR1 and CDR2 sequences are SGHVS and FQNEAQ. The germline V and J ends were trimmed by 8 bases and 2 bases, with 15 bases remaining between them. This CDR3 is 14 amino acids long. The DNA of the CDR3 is TGTGCCAGCGTACACTGGGCCATTCAAGAGACCCAGTACTTC. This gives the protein CASVHWAIQETQYF.

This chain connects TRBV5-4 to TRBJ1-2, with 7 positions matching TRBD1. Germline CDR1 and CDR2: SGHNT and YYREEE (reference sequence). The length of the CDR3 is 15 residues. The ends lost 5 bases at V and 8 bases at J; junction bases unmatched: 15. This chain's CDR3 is CASSSGQVEIGGYTF. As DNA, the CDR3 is TGTGCCAGCAGTTCAGGACAGGTGGAGATAGGCGGCTACACCTTC.

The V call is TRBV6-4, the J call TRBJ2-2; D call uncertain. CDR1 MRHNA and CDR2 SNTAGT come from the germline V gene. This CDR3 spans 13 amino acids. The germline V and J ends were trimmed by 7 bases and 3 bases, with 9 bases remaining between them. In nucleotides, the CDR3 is TGTGCCAGCAAACCTACAGACACCGGGGAGCTGTTTTTT. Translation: CASKPTDTGELFF.

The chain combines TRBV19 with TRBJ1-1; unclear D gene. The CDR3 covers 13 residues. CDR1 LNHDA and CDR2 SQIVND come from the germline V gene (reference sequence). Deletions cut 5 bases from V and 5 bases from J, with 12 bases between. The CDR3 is CASSLGRETEAFF. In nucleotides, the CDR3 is TGTGCCAGTAGTCTAGGACGGGAAACTGAAGCTTTCTTT.

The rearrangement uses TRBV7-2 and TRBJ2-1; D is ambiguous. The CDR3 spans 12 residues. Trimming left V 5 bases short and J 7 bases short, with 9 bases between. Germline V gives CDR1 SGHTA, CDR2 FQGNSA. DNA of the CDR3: TGTGCCAGCAGCCGTAGCCGAAATGAGCAGTTCTTC. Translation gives CASSRSRNEQFF.

CDR3 in amino acids: CASSLWVGGQSSYEQYF. CDR3 coding DNA: TGTGCCAGCAGTTTGTGGGTAGGTGGGCAAAGCTCCTACGAGCAGTACTTC. V and J are TRBV28 and TRBJ2-7; no firm D call. V was clipped by 3 bases and J by 0 bases, with 18 bases between them. Per germline, CDR1 MDHEN and CDR2 SYDVKM. CDR3 length: 17 residues.

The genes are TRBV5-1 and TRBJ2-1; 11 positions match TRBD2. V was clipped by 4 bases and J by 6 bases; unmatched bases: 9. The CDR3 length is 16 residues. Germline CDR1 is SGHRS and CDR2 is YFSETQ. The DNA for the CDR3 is TGCGCCAGCAGCGCCTTAGCTAGCGGGGGGACCAATGAGCAGTTCTTC. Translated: CASSALASGGTNEQFF.

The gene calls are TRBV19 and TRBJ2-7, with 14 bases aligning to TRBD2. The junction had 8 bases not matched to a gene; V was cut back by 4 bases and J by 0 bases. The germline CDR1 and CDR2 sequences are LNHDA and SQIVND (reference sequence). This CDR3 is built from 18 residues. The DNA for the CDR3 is TGTGCCAGTAGTACCGGGACTAGCGGGAGAAACCCCTCCTACGAGCAGTACTTC. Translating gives CASSTGTSGRNPSYEQYF.

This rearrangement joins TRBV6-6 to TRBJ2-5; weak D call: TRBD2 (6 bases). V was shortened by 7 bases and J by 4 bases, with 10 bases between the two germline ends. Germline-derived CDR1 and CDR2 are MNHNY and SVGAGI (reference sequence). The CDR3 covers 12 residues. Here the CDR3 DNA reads TGTGCCAGCAATTGGGGAGGAGAGACCCAGTACTTC. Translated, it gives CASNWGGETQYF.

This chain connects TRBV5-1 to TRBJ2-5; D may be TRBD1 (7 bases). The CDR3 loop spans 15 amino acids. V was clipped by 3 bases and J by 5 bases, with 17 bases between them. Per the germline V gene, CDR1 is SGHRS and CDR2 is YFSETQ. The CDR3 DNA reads TGCGCCAGCAGCTCCTCAGGGGGGAGATTTGAGACCCAGTACTTC. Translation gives CASSSSGGRFETQYF.

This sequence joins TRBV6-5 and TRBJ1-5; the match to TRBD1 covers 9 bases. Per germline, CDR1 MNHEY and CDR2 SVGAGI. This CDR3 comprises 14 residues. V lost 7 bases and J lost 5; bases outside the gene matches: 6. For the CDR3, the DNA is TGTGCCAGCAAAACGGACAGGGGTGATCAGCCCCAGCATTTT. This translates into CASKTDRGDQPQHF.

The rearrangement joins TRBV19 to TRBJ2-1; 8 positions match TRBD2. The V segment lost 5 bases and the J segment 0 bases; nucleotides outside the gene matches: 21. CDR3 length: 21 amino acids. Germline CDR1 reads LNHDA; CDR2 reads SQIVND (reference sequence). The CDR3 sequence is CASSPLPAEMTSDSSYNEQFF. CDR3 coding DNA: TGTGCCAGTAGTCCCCTGCCCGCAGAAATGACTAGCGATAGCTCCTACAATGAGCAGTTCTTC.

This CDR3 reads CASKISNQGNSPLHF. The CDR3, as DNA: TGTGCCAGTAAAATCTCTAACCAGGGGAATTCACCCCTCCACTTT. The chain is built from TRBV19 and TRBJ1-6; D possibly corresponds to TRBD1 (6 bases). Germline V gene sequence: CDR1 LNHDA, CDR2 SQIVND (reference sequence). Between the trimmed V and J ends, which lost 7 bases and 7 bases, there was a span of 17 bases. The CDR3 spans 15 residues.

This CDR3 reads CASNGAGSGADTQYF. As DNA, the CDR3 is TGTGCCAGCAATGGTGCCGGTAGCGGAGCAGATACGCAGTATTTT. The chain uses TRBV6-1 and TRBJ2-3; tentatively, D is TRBD2 (6 bases). Trimming cost V 7 bases and J 4 bases, with 18 bases left between them. CDR3 length: 15 residues. The germline V gene has CDR1 MNHNS and CDR2 SASEGT.

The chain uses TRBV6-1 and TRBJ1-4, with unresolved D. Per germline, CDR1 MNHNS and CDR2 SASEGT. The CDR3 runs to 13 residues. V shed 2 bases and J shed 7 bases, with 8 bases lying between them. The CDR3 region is CASSERWSEKLFF. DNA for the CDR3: TGTGCCAGCAGTGAAAGATGGAGTGAAAAACTGTTTTTT.

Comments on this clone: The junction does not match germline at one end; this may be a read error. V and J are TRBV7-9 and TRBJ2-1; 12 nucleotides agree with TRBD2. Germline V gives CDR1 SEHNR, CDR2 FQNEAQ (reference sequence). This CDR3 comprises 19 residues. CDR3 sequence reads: CSSSLAPGLAGGSYNEQFF. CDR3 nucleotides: TGTTCCAGCAGCTTAGCCCCTGGGCTAGCGGGGGGGAGCTACAATGAGCAGTTCTTC.

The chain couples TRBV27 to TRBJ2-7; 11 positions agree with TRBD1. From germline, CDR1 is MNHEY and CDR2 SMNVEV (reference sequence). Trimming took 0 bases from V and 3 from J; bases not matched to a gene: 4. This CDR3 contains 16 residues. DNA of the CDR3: TGTGCCAGCAGTTTATCGATGGGGACAGGGGGCTACGAGCAGTACTTC. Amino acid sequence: CASSLSMGTGGYEQYF.